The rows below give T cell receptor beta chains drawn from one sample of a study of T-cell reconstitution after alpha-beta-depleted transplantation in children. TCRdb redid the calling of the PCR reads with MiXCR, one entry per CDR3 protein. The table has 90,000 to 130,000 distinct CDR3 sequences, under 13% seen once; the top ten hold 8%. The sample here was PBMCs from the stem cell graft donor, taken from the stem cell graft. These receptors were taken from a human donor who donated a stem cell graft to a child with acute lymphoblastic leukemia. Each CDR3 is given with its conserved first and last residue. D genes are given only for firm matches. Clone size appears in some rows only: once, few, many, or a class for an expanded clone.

cdr3_aa: CATLTHYLTNYGYTF
cdr3_nt: TGTGCCACTCTGACCCACTACCTTACTAACTATGGCTACACCTTC
d_call: NA
j_call: TRBJ1-2
v_call: TRBV12-3/TRBV12-4
clone_size: many

cdr3_aa: CASSLDGGGNTIYF
cdr3_nt: TGCGCCAGCAGCTTGGACGGGGGCGGAAACACCATATATTTT
d_call: NA
j_call: TRBJ1-3
v_call: TRBV5-1
clone_size: many

cdr3_aa: CASSKDGYEQYF
cdr3_nt: TGTGCCAGCAGCAAGGACGGCTACGAGCAGTACTTC
d_call: NA
j_call: TRBJ2-7
v_call: TRBV7-9
clone_size: many

cdr3_aa: CASIGESYEKLFF
cdr3_nt: TGCGCCAGCATAGGGGAGAGCTATGAAAAACTGTTTTTT
d_call: NA
j_call: TRBJ1-4
v_call: TRBV4-1
clone_size: many

cdr3_aa: CSVEDGTGLAGGQWETQYF
cdr3_nt: TGCAGCGTTGAAGATGGGACGGGACTAGCGGGAGGGCAGTGGGAGACCCAGTACTTC
d_call: TRBD2
j_call: TRBJ2-5
v_call: TRBV29-1
clone_size: many

cdr3_aa: CASSGGGAGRDTQYF
cdr3_nt: TGTGCCAGCAGCGGAGGGGGGGCAGGGAGAGATACGCAGTATTTT
d_call: NA
j_call: TRBJ2-3
v_call: TRBV7-6
clone_size: many

cdr3_aa: CASSFPPTRSSYNEQFF
cdr3_nt: TGTGCCAGCAGTTTTCCCCCCACCCGGAGCTCCTACAATGAGCAGTTCTTC
d_call: NA
j_call: TRBJ2-1
v_call: TRBV28
clone_size: many

cdr3_aa: CASRDRGPFTGELFF
cdr3_nt: TGTGCCAGCAGAGACAGGGGACCCTTTACTGGGGAGCTGTTTTTT
d_call: TRBD1
j_call: TRBJ2-2
v_call: TRBV7-2
clone_size: many

cdr3_aa: CASSKKGGAPQHF
cdr3_nt: TGTGCCAGCAGTAAGAAGGGTGGAGCGCCCCAGCATTTT
d_call: NA
j_call: TRBJ1-5
v_call: TRBV6-2/TRBV6-3
clone_size: many

cdr3_aa: CASGSGPFQDRGGNQPQHF
cdr3_nt: TGTGCTAGTGGCAGCGGTCCTTTTCAAGACCGGGGAGGCAATCAGCCCCAGCATTTT
d_call: NA
j_call: TRBJ1-5
v_call: TRBV12-5
clone_size: many

cdr3_aa: CASSPGVYNEQFF
cdr3_nt: TGTGCCAGCAGCCCCGGAGTCTACAATGAGCAGTTCTTC
d_call: NA
j_call: TRBJ2-1
v_call: TRBV7-6
clone_size: NA

cdr3_aa: CASSPQGYQPQHF
cdr3_nt: TGTGCCAGCAGCCCACAGGGGTATCAGCCCCAGCATTTT
d_call: TRBD1
j_call: TRBJ1-5
v_call: TRBV7-2
clone_size: few

cdr3_aa: CSVDGVRNTEAFF
cdr3_nt: TGCAGCGTTGATGGGGTCAGGAACACTGAAGCTTTCTTT
d_call: NA
j_call: TRBJ1-1
v_call: TRBV29-1
clone_size: many

cdr3_aa: CASSYSSSSGTGLYNEQFF
cdr3_nt: TGTGCCAGCAGTTACTCGAGCTCCTCCGGGACAGGACTTTACAATGAGCAGTTCTTC
d_call: TRBD1
j_call: TRBJ2-1
v_call: TRBV6-5
clone_size: many

cdr3_aa: CASSLMRTGNYGYTF
cdr3_nt: TGTGCCAGCAGCTTGATGAGGACAGGAAACTATGGCTACACCTTC
d_call: TRBD1
j_call: TRBJ1-2
v_call: TRBV7-2
clone_size: many